Listed below are T cell receptor beta chains from one sample, sequenced in a study of immune characterization of retroperitoneal liposarcoma. TCRdb ran MiXCR on the PCR reads and lists one entry per CDR3 protein. This table has around 10,000 distinct CDR3 sequences, around a quarter appearing once. The sample consisted of tumor tissue. These receptors originate from a female donor with retroperitoneal liposarcoma. Both conserved end residues are part of each CDR3. D genes are given only for firm matches. Some rows have no size entry. The others give once, few or many, or a class for an expanded clone.

>.|TRBJ2-7|TRBV6-1|.
TGTGCCAGCAGTAACACCCGAGCGGAGCAGTACTTC
CASSNTRAEQYF
>.|TRBJ1-2|TRBV6-1|medium-sized
TGTGCCAGCAACCCCCTCTATGGCTACACCTTC
CASNPLYGYTF
>.|TRBJ2-1|TRBV12-3/TRBV12-4|many
TGTGCCGGACACAGGGGGCGGGGGGCGTACGAGCAGTTCTTC
CAGHRGRGAYEQFF
>.|TRBJ2-1|TRBV6-2/TRBV6-3|.
TGTGCCAGCAGCTACTCTCAGCGGGAGCAGTTCTTC
CASSYSQREQFF
>TRBD1|TRBJ2-3|TRBV6-6|.
TGTGCCAGCAGTTACGGAGACAGGGGGCAAACAGATACGCAGTATTTT
CASSYGDRGQTDTQYF
>.|TRBJ1-1|TRBV6-6|.
TGTGCCAGCAGTTTCCACGGGTCGAACACTGAAGCTTTCTTT
CASSFHGSNTEAFF
>.|TRBJ2-1|TRBV7-2|.
TGTGCCAGCAGCTTAGGGGCCGAGGAGACCCAGTTCTTC
CASSLGAEETQFF
>.|TRBJ1-6|TRBV6-1|few
TGTGCCAGTGGGAGGGATTGGGGGAATTCACCCCTCCACTTT
CASGRDWGNSPLHF
>.|TRBJ2-7|TRBV6-1|.
TGTGCCAGCAGTGAAGTGGGCAATGAGCAGTACTTC
CASSEVGNEQYF
>TRBD2|TRBJ2-4|TRBV15|.
TGTGCCACCAGCAGAGCTCGACTAGCGGGAGGAGGGGAGCAGTACTTC
CATSRARLAGGGEQYF
>TRBD2|TRBJ2-1|TRBV6-1|few
TGTGCCAGCAGTGTTGCGGCGGGGGAAGGTATTGAGCAGTTCTTC
CASSVAAGEGIEQFF
>TRBD2|TRBJ2-1|TRBV10-3|few
TGTGCCATCAGTGCCGGGAGCGGGAGTAAGAATGAGCAGTTCTTC
CAISAGSGSKNEQFF
>TRBD2|TRBJ2-1|TRBV6-4|.
TGTGCCAGCAGTGACTCGGCGGGTAGCGGGAGCAATGAGCAGTTCTTC
CASSDSAGSGSNEQFF
>.|TRBJ2-1|TRBV11-2|.
TGTGCCAGCAGCTTCGGGGAGGCCTACAATGAGCAGTTCTTC
CASSFGEAYNEQFF
>.|TRBJ2-3|TRBV25-1|.
TGTGCCAGCAGTGGCTACAGGGGCACAGATACGCAGTATTTT
CASSGYRGTDTQYF
>.|TRBJ2-7|TRBV25-1|.
TGTGCCAGCAGTGAATCGGACGGCTACGAGCAGTACTTC
CASSESDGYEQYF
>TRBD2|TRBJ2-1|TRBV6-8|.
TGTGCCAGCAGCTTTACTAGCGGGAGTCCCAATGAGCAGTTCTTC
CASSFTSGSPNEQFF
>.|TRBJ2-1|TRBV12-3/TRBV12-4|few
TGTGCCAGCAGTTCCCAGGGGTCTTTAGGGTACAATGAGCAGTTCTTC
CASSSQGSLGYNEQFF
>TRBD2|TRBJ2-7|TRBV7-2|many
TGTGCCAGCAGCTTGACAAGCGGGAGGAGGCTGGGCGAGCAGTACTTC
CASSLTSGRRLGEQYF
>.|TRBJ2-3|TRBV7-2|.
TGTGCCAGCAGCTATAGCGTTGCTAGCACAGATACGCAGTATTTT
CASSYSVASTDTQYF
>TRBD1|TRBJ1-2|TRBV6-6|few
TGTGCCAGCAGTTACTCGACGGGGACAGTGGGTGGCTACACCTTC
CASSYSTGTVGGYTF
>.|TRBJ2-3|TRBV6-1|medium-sized
TGTGCCACCGAGACAAGCGGCACAGATACGCAGTATTTT
CATETSGTDTQYF
>.|TRBJ2-1|TRBV6-6|.
TGTGCCAGCAGTTACGGCGCTACGAACAATGAGCAGTTCTTC
CASSYGATNNEQFF
>.|TRBJ2-2|TRBV7-2|few
TGTGCCAGCAGCTTAGGTGACAGCAACACCGGGGAGCTGTTTTTT
CASSLGDSNTGELFF
>TRBD1|TRBJ1-6|TRBV7-3|.
TGTGCCAGCAGCTCGACCGGGACAGGGTATTCACCCCTCCACTTT
CASSSTGTGYSPLHF
>.|TRBJ2-5|TRBV6-5|many
TGTGCCAGCAGTTACGCCATATGGGTGGCTAGACGGTACCAAGAGACCCAGTACTTC
CASSYAIWVARRYQETQYF
>.|TRBJ2-2|TRBV6-5|.
TGTGCCAGCAGCATTAAACAGGGACCCGGGGAGCTGTTTTTT
CASSIKQGPGELFF
>TRBD1|TRBJ1-1|TRBV6-1|.
TGTGCCAGCAGTACACAGGGGGGGGCTGAAGCTTTCTTT
CASSTQGGAEAFF
>.|TRBJ1-4|TRBV27|.
TGTGCCAGCAGTTCACTACTCCGGGGCGAAAAACTGTTTTTT
CASSSLLRGEKLFF
>TRBD1|TRBJ2-7|TRBV12-3/TRBV12-4|.
TGTGCCAGCAGTTTGACAGGGGGCACCTACAATGAGCAGTACTTC
CASSLTGGTYNEQYF
>.|TRBJ2-1|TRBV7-7|few
TGTGCTAGCAGCCCCGACAGCCTCTCCTACAATGAGCAGTTCTTC
CASSPDSLSYNEQFF
>TRBD2|TRBJ2-7|TRBV12-3/TRBV12-4|many
TGTGCCAGCAGTGCCGGGACTAGCGGGGGCCTTAGGGAGCAGTACTTC
CASSAGTSGGLREQYF
>TRBD2|TRBJ2-3|TRBV6-5|.
TGTGCCAGCTCTAGCGGAAACACAGATACGCAGTATTTT
CASSSGNTDTQYF
>TRBD2|TRBJ2-4|TRBV7-2|medium-sized
TGTGCCAGCAGCCCAGGCGGGAGCAGGGCCATTCAGTACTTC
CASSPGGSRAIQYF
>.|TRBJ2-1|TRBV7-2|medium-sized
TGTGCCAGCAGCTTAGTTGACTACCAAGAGACCCAGTTCTTC
CASSLVDYQETQFF
>.|TRBJ2-1|TRBV27|medium-sized
TGTGCCAGCATGGTCTCCAGGGGTGGTCTCAATGAGCAGTTCTTC
CASMVSRGGLNEQFF
>.|TRBJ2-7|TRBV11-3|.
TGTGCCAGCAGGGCCGAGGGTGCCTCCTACAATGAGCAGTACTTC
CASRAEGASYNEQYF
>.|TRBJ2-1|TRBV27|.
TGTGCCAGCAGTTTATCCCCCGACACATCAAGTCAGACCCAGTTCTTC
CASSLSPDTSSQTQFF
>.|TRBJ2-7|TRBV11-3|.
TGTGCCAGCAGCCGTTCCACAGGGGCTAGCGGGTCACAAGATGAGCAGTACTTC
CASSRSTGASGSQDEQYF
>.|TRBJ2-7|TRBV27|many
TGTGCCAGCAGTCCGCCCAGGGGCGAGCAGTACTTC
CASSPPRGEQYF
>.|TRBJ2-7|TRBV29-1|.
TGCAGCGTTGCGGCTAGCGCTGGGGTGGAGCAGTACTTC
CSVAASAGVEQYF
>TRBD1|TRBJ2-7|TRBV6-6|once
TGTGCCAGCAGTTGGGACAGCCCCTACGAGCAGTACTTC
CASSWDSPYEQYF
>.|TRBJ1-1|TRBV7-2|many
TGTGCCAGCAGCTTACCGGGGAGGAACACTGAAGCTTTCTTT
CASSLPGRNTEAFF
>.|TRBJ2-7|TRBV6-1|many
TGTGCCAGCAGTGCACGTAGGGCAGTCCACTCCTACAATGAGCAGTACTTC
CASSARRAVHSYNEQYF
>.|TRBJ1-5|TRBV6-6|few
TGTGCCAGCAGTAGAACAGAAGACAGCCGCGGCAATCAGCCCCAGCATTTT
CASSRTEDSRGNQPQHF
>.|TRBJ1-2|TRBV12-3/TRBV12-4|.
TGTGCCAGCACCTCATACAGCTTTAACTATGGCTACACCTTC
CASTSYSFNYGYTF
>TRBD2|TRBJ2-1|TRBV11-2|.
TGTGCCAGCAGCCCCCGGGAGGTTATCACTGAGCAGTTCTTC
CASSPREVITEQFF
>.|TRBJ2-5|TRBV7-3|many
TGTGCCAGCAGCTTTCAGGGAAGTGAGACCCAGTACTTC
CASSFQGSETQYF
>TRBD2|TRBJ2-1|TRBV6-6|medium-sized
TGTGCCAGCAGTTACAGTGGTCTAGCGGGAGGGGGGGAGCAGTTCTTC
CASSYSGLAGGGEQFF
>.|TRBJ2-3|TRBV11-3|.
TGTGCCAGCAGCTTCACCCCGGCGGATACGCAGTATTTT
CASSFTPADTQYF
>TRBD2|TRBJ2-7|TRBV7-2|medium-sized
TGTGCCAGCAGCTTAGGGCGGGAGGTATACAATGAGCAGTACTTC
CASSLGREVYNEQYF
>.|TRBJ2-6|TRBV6-1|medium-sized
TGTGCCAGCAGTCCCCTTTCTGGGGCCAACGTCCTGACTTTC
CASSPLSGANVLTF
>TRBD2|TRBJ2-1|TRBV6-6|.
TGTGCCAGCAGTGGTATCCAGCTAGCGGGTAGAGAGACCCAGTTCTTC
CASSGIQLAGRETQFF
>TRBD2|TRBJ2-1|TRBV6-1|few
TGTGCCAGCAGTGCCCTAGCGGGTCCTCAAGAGACCCAGTTCTTC
CASSALAGPQETQFF
>.|TRBJ1-2|TRBV6-1|.
TGTGCCAGCAGTGAAGTGTCAGGGTTAAGGCGCTACACCTTC
CASSEVSGLRRYTF
>TRBD1|TRBJ2-4|TRBV6-1|.
TGTGCCAGCAGTGAAACCCGGACAGGGGAGCAGTACTTC
CASSETRTGEQYF